The T cell receptor (beta chain) described here comes from a study of shared clonotypes between healthy human individuals. Study as a whole: CD4 naive and CD4 memory each took three plates per donor, while CD8 naive took two and CD8 memory one.

V lost 8 bases and J 1 base, leaving 8 bases between the germline ends. Looked up from germline, CDR1 is MNHNS and CDR2 is SASEGT. The CDR3 length is 12 residues. All donors qualified as healthy HIV-negative adults and had experienced no recent acute infections or vaccinations. The study drew all its donors from Caucasian adults living in Nashville, Tennessee. This clone was counted only a few times. The protocol was immunoSEQ multiplex PCR, while the TCRdb copy is restricted to in-frame clones and leaves out a portion. This table has about 1 million clones, approximately 70% appearing once. The gene calls are TRBV6-1 and TRBJ1-1, with a possible D match to TRBD1 (5 bases). This clonotype originated in a man aged 18 to 30 in good health. The source material was memory CD4+ T cells sorted from blood. Subset reported: CD45RA-negative fraction. CDR3 coding DNA: TGTGCCAGCGGAAGGGGGAACACTGAAGCTTTCTTT. Protein: CASGRGNTEAFF.